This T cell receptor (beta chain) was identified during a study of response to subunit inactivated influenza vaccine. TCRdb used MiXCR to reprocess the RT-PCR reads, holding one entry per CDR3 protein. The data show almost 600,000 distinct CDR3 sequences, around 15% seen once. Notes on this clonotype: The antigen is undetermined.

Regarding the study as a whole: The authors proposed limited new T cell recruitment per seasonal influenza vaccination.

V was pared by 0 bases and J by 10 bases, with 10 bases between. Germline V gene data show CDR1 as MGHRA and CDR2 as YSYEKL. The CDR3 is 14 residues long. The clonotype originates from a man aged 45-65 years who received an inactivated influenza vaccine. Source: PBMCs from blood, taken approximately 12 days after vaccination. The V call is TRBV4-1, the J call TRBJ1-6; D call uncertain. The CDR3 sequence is CASSQDITGSPLHF. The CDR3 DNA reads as TGCGCCAGCAGCCAAGATATTACCGGGTCACCCCTCCACTTT.